This T cell receptor beta chain emerged from a study of PD-1 blockade in classical Hodgkin lymphoma. Study-wide results and limits: Complete responders entered with baseline diversity on par with newly diagnosed patients, the results showed. No one has yet defined what causes the repertoire differences, which may be disease activity or prior therapy. Patients starting nivolumab less than 1 year after ASCT had lower diversity and were excluded from later analyses. Whereas CD4+ TCR diversity had risen significantly by C4D1, CD8+ TCR diversity had not.

To note about this clone: What it binds is unknown.

The method was immunoSEQ multiplex PCR; TCRdb's version includes in-frame clones alone and lacks a portion of them. The sample shows around 18,000 clones, about 76% of them seen only once. This CDR3 has 14 residues. Germline loops: CDR1 GTSNPN, CDR2 SVGIG (reference sequence). Losses at the gene ends were 7 bases for V and 4 bases for J; bases not matched to a gene: 9. After autologous stem cell transplantation all patients relapsed, and prior brentuximab vedotin exposure differed between cohorts. This sequence originates from a human donor with classical Hodgkin lymphoma. V gene TRBV30 combines with J gene TRBJ2-7, with TRBD1 identical over 11 bases. The material was peripheral blood mononuclear cells (PBMCs), obtained before the second cycle of nivolumab. The CDR3 protein is CAFSPGQGDYEQYF. In nucleotides, the CDR3 is TGTGCCTTTTCCCCGGGACAGGGGGATTACGAGCAGTACTTC.